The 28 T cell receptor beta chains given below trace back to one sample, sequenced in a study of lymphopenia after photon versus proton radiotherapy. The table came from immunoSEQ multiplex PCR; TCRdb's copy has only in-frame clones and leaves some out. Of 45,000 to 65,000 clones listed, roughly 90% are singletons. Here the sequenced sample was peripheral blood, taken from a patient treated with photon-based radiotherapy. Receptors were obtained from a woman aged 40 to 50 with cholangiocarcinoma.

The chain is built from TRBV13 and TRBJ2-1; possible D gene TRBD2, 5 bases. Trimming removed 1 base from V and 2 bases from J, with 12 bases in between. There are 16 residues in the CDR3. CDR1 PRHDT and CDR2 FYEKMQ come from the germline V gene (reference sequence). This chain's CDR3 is CASSLDRGATYNEQFF. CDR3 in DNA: TGTGCCAGCAGCTTAGACCGGGGAGCCACCTACAATGAGCAGTTCTTC.

The CDR3 DNA reads TGTGCCATCAGTGAGGTGGGACAGGGGGATGGCGAGCAGTACTTC. It translates to CAISEVGQGDGEQYF. V gene TRBV10-3 combines with J gene TRBJ2-7; 11 nucleotides line up with TRBD1. CDR1 is ENHRY and CDR2 is SYGVKD in the germline V gene. The CDR3 covers 15 residues. V lost 2 bases, J lost 6 bases, and 6 bases stayed unmatched.

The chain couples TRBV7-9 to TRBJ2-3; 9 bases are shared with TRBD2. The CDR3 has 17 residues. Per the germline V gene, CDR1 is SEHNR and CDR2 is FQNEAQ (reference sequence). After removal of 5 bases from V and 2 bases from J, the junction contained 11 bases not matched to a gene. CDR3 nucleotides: TGTGCCAGCAGCAGTCTAACGGTAGCGGGGGACACAGATACGCAGTATTTT. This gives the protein CASSSLTVAGDTDTQYF.

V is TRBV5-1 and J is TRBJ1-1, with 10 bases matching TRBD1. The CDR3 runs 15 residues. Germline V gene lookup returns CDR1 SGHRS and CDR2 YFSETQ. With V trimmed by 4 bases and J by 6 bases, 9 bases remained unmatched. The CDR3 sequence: CASSAPGQGLPEAFF. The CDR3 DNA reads TGCGCCAGCAGCGCCCCGGGACAGGGGCTCCCTGAAGCTTTCTTT.

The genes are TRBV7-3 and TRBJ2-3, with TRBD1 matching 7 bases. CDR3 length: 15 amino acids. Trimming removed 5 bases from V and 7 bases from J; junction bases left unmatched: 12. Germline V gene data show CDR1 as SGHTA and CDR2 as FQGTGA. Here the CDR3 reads CASSKPGTALNTQYF. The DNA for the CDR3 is TGTGCCAGCAGCAAACCTGGGACAGCTCTAAATACGCAGTATTTT.

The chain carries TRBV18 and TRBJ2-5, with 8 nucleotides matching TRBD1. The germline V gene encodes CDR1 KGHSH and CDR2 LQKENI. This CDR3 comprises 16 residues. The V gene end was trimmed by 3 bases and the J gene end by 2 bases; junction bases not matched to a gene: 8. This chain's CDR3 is CASSPLGQGFQETQYF. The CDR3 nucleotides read TGTGCCAGCTCACCCCTAGGACAGGGATTTCAAGAGACCCAGTACTTC.

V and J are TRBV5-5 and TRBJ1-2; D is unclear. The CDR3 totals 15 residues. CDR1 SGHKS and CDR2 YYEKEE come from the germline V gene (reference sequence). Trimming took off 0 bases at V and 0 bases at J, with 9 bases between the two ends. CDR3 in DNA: TGTGCCAGCAGCTTGGATGGCCAAGCTAACTATGGCTACACCTTC. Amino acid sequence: CASSLDGQANYGYTF.

CDR3 nucleotides: TGTGCCAGTAGTACCAACAGGGACTATAATTCACCCCTCCACTTT. Translation: CASSTNRDYNSPLHF. The chain uses TRBV19 and TRBJ1-6, with a tentative D call TRBD1 (6 bases). The CDR3 sequence is 15 residues long. The germline V gene has CDR1 LNHDA and CDR2 SQIVND (reference sequence). With 4 bases removed from V and 3 bases from J, the gap between germline ends came to 10 bases.

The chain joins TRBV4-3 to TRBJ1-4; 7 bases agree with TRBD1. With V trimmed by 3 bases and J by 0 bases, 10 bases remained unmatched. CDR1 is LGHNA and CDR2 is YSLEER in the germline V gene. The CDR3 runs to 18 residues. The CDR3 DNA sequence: TGCGCCAGCAGCCATCTCCGGACAGGCGGAACAACTAATGAAAAACTGTTTTTT. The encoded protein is CASSHLRTGGTTNEKLFF.

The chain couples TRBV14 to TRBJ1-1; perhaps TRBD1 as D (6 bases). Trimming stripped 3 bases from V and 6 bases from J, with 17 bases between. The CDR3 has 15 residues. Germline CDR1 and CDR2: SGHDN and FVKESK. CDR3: CASSQFPGHRPEAFF. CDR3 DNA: TGTGCCAGCAGCCAGTTCCCGGGACATAGGCCTGAAGCTTTCTTT.

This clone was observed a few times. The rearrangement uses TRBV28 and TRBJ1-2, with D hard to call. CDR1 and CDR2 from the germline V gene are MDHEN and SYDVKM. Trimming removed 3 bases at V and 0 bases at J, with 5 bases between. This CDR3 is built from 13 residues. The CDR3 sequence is CASSFQTNYGYTF. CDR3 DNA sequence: TGTGCCAGCAGTTTCCAGACTAACTATGGCTACACCTTC.

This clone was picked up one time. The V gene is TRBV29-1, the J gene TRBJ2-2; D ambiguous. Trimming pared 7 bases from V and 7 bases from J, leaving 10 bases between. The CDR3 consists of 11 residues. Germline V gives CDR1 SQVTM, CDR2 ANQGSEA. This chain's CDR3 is CSASNGGELFF. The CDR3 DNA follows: TGCAGCGCTTCGAACGGCGGGGAGCTGTTTTTT.

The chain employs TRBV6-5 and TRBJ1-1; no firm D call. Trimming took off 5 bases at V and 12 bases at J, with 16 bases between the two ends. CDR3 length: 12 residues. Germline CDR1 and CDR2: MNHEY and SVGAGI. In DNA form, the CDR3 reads TGTGCCAGCAGTGACCCCCCGGCTTTGCCTTTCTTT. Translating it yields CASSDPPALPFF.

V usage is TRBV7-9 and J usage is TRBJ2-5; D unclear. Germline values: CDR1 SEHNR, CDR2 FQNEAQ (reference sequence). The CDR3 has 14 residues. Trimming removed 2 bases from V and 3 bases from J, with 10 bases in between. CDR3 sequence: CASSLPAEKETQYF. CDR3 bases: TGTGCCAGCAGCTTACCGGCAGAGAAAGAGACCCAGTACTTC.

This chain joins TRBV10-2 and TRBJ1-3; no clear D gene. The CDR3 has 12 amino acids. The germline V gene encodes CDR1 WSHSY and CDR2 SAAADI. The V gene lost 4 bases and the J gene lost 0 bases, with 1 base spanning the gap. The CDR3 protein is CASSASGNTIYF. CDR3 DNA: TGCGCCAGCAGTGCCTCTGGAAACACCATATATTTT.

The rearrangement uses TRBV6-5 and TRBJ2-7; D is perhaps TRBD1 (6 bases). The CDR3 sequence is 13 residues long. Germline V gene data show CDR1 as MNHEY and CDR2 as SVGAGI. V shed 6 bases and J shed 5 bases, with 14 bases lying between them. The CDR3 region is CASRRTARNEQYF. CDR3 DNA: TGTGCCAGCAGGAGGACAGCACGGAACGAGCAGTACTTC.

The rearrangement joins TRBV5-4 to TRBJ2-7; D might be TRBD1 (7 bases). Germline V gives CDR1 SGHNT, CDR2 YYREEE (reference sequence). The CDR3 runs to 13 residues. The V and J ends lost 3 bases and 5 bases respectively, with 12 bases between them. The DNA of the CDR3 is TGTGCCAGCAGCTCCAGGGGGGACAACGAGCAGTACTTC. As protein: CASSSRGDNEQYF.

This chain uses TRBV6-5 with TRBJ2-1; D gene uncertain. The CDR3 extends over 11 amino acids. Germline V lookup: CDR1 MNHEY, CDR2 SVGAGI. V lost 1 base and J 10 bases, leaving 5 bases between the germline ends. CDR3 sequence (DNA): TGTGCCAGCAGTTACTATGGGGAGCAGTTCTTC. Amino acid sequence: CASSYYGEQFF.

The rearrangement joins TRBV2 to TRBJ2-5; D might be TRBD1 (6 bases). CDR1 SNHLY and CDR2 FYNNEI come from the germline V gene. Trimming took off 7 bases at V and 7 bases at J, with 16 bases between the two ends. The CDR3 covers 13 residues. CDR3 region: CASTQGSPGTQYF. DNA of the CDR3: TGTGCCAGCACCCAGGGGAGTCCAGGGACCCAGTACTTC.

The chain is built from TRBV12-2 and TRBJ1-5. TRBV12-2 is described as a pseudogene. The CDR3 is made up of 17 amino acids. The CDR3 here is CASRPTGGTYSNQPQHF. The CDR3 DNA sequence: TGTGCAAGTCGGCCCACGGGGGGCACGTATAGCAATCAGCCCCAGCATTTT.

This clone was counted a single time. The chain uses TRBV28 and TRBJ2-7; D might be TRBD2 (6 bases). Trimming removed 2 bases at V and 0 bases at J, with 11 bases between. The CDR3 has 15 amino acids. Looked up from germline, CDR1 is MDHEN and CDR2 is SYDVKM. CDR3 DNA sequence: TGTGCCAGCAGTTTAGGCGGGGTCAGCTCCTACGAGCAGTACTTC. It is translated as CASSLGGVSSYEQYF.

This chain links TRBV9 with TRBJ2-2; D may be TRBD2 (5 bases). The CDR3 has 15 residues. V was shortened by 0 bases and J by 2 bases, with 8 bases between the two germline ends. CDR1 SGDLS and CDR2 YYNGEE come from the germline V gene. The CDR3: CASSVAGSNTGELFF. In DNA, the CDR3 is TGTGCCAGCAGCGTAGCGGGGTCCAACACCGGGGAGCTGTTTTTT.

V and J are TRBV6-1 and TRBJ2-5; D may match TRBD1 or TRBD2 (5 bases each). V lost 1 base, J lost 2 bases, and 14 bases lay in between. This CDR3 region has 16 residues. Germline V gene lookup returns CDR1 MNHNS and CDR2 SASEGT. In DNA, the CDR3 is TGTGCCAGCAGTGAAGAGGCCGGGACGGTACAAGAGACCCAGTACTTC. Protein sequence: CASSEEAGTVQETQYF.

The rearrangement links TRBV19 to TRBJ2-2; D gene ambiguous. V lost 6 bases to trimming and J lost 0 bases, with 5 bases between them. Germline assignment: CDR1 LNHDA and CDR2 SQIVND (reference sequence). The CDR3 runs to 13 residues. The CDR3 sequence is CASSPSNTGELFF. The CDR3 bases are TGTGCCAGTAGCCCTTCGAACACCGGGGAGCTGTTTTTT.

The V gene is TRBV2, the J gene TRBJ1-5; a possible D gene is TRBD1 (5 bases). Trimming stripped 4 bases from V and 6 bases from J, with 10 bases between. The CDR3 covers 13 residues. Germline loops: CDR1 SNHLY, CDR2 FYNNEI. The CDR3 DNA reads TGTGCCAGCAGTGCCCCCGGGGGTCAGCCCCAGCATTTT. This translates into CASSAPGGQPQHF.

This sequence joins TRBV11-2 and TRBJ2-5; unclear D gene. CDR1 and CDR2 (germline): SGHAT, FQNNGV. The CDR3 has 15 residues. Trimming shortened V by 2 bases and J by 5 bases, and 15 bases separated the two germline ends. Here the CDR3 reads CASSLLFSKPETQYF. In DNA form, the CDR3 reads TGTGCCAGCAGCTTACTCTTCTCGAAACCGGAGACCCAGTACTTC. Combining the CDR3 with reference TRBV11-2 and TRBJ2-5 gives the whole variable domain EAGVAQSPRYKIIEKRQSVAFWCNPISGHATLYWYQQILGQGPKLLIQFQNNGVVDDSQLPKDRFSAERLKGVDSTLKIQPAKLEDSAVYLCASSLLFSKPETQYFGPGTRLLVL.

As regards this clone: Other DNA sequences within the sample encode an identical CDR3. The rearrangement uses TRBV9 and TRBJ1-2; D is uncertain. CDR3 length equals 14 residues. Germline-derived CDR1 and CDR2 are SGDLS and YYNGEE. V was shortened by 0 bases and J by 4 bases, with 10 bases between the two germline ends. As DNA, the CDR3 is TGTGCCAGCAGCGTAGACCAGAGTAGCTATGGCTACACCTTC. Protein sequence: CASSVDQSSYGYTF.

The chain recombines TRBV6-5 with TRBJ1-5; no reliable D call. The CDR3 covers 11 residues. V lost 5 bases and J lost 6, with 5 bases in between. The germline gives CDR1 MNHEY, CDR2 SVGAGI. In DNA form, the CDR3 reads TGTGCCAGCAGTGATGGTCAGCCCCAGCATTTT. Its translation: CASSDGQPQHF.